Below are 6 T cell receptor beta chains sequenced from a single sample in a study of PD-1 blockade in classical Hodgkin lymphoma. The time point here: cycle 4 day 1 (C4D1), after less than seven weeks of nivolumab. All patients experienced relapse after autologous stem cell transplantation, and brentuximab vedotin exposure was variable. Researchers report purifying CD4+ T cells from thawed PBMCs by magnetic negative selection. Using immunoSEQ multiplex PCR, the repertoire was profiled, and TCRdb retains in-frame clones only, with some absent. The sample shows about 25,000 clones, roughly 80% of them seen only once. The source material was CD4+ T cells from blood, sampled before the fourth cycle of nivolumab. The receptors originated from a human donor with classical Hodgkin lymphoma.

V and J are TRBV18 and TRBJ2-4; 7 positions agree with TRBD1. The germline V gene encodes CDR1 KGHSH and CDR2 LQKENI. Trimming at V came to 3 bases and at J to 5 bases, leaving 4 bases not matched to a gene. CDR3 length: 14 residues. The CDR3: CASSPQGEQNIQYF. Here the CDR3 DNA reads TGTGCCAGCTCACCTCAGGGGGAGCAAAACATTCAGTACTTC.

The J gene is TRBJ2-1, the V gene TRBV25-1; a possible D gene is TRBD2 (7 bases). Germline V gene lookup returns CDR1 MGHDK and CDR2 SYGVNS. V lost 5 bases and J lost 7, with 15 bases in between. The CDR3 sequence is 14 residues long. The CDR3 bases are TGTGCCAGCAGTCGTTGGGGGGGGCAGAATGAGCAGTTCTTC. It is translated as CASSRWGGQNEQFF.

This clone showed up just a few times. V is TRBV18 and J is TRBJ1-1; D call uncertain. Germline CDR1 reads KGHSH; CDR2 reads LQKENI. The CDR3 extends over 11 amino acids. Trimming cost V 4 bases and J 4 bases, with 4 bases left between them. The CDR3 DNA reads as TGTGCCAGCTCACGGTTCACTGAAGCTTTCTTT. Its translation: CASSRFTEAFF. Together with reference TRBV18 and TRBJ1-1, the CDR3 gives the full variable domain: NAGVMQNPRHLVRRRGQEARLRCSPMKGHSHVYWYRQLPEEGLKFMVYLQKENIIDESGMPKERFSAEFPKEGPSILRIQQVVRGDSAAYFCASSRFTEAFFGQGTRLTVV.

This sequence joins TRBV18 and TRBJ1-3; no clear D. This CDR3 spans 13 amino acids. Germline CDR1 is KGHSH and CDR2 is LQKENI. V was pared by 6 bases and J by 0 bases, with 6 bases between. The DNA for the CDR3 is TGTGCCAGCTCCCTCGTCTCTGGAAACACCATATATTTT. The encoded protein is CASSLVSGNTIYF.

The chain combines TRBV27 with TRBJ1-5; weak D call: TRBD1 (5 bases). The germline gives CDR1 MNHEY, CDR2 SMNVEV (reference sequence). The CDR3 extends over 15 amino acids. Trimming took off 1 base at V and 2 bases at J, with 9 bases between the two ends. The CDR3 DNA reads as TGTGCCAGCAGTTTATGGGGGTGGGGCAATCAGCCCCAGCATTTT. Translating gives CASSLWGWGNQPQHF.

This chain uses TRBV28 with TRBJ1-6; D remains unclear. Germline CDR1 MDHEN, CDR2 SYDVKM. The CDR3 spans 14 residues. V was clipped by 3 bases and J by 9 bases, with 12 bases between them. CDR3 nucleotides: TGTGCCAGCAGTTTGAAAAATCAAGGTTCACCCCTCCACTTT. Its translation: CASSLKNQGSPLHF.